This TCR beta chain was recorded in a study of shared clonotypes between healthy human individuals. Study-wide results and limits: Shared clonotypes: 4.5% to 6% naive CD4, under 4% naive CD8, less than 2.5% memory CD4, approximately 0.4% memory CD8.

Germline V gene sequence: CDR1 SGHKS, CDR2 YYEKEE (reference sequence). The CDR3 is 14 residues long. V lost 1 base and J 0 bases, leaving 8 bases between the germline ends. Some clones are missing from TCRdb's copy, which holds only in-frame ones; the method was immunoSEQ multiplex PCR. The sample shows some 1,900,000 clones, about 95% of them seen only once. It was CD45RO-negative cells, positively selected for CCR7, that made up naive CD8 cells, with terminally differentiated effector memory CD45RA+ cells excluded. Concerning this clone: The antigen is undetermined.

The sequence was obtained from a man in his late teens or twenties in good health. Sequencing was carried out using naive CD8+ T cells sorted from blood. The chain has TRBV5-5 and TRBJ2-7; TRBD1 is a possible D gene (6 bases). The CDR3 sequence is CASSLSTGSYEQYF. The CDR3 DNA reads as TGTGCCAGCAGCTTGTCGACAGGCTCCTACGAGCAGTACTTC.